Following are 28 T cell receptor beta chains from one sample sequenced in a study of identical twins. TCRdb processed the 5' RACE reads anew with MiXCR; each CDR3 protein has one entry. The sample shows about 1.7 million distinct CDR3 sequences, about 31% of them seen only once. Material: cord blood. Source of these receptors: a newborn girl in good health.

The V call is TRBV27, the J call TRBJ1-2; tentatively, D is TRBD1 (5 bases). CDR3 size: 14 residues. Germline-derived CDR1 and CDR2 are MNHEY and SMNVEV (reference sequence). V lost 3 bases to trimming and J lost 5 bases, with 13 bases between them. The chain's CDR3 is CASSLGRLGYGYTF. Written as DNA, the CDR3 is TGTGCCAGCAGTTTGGGACGGCTCGGTTATGGCTACACCTTC.

V is TRBV7-9 and J is TRBJ2-3, with D uncertain. The V gene's germline CDR1 is SEHNR and CDR2 FQNEAQ (reference sequence). The V gene lost 0 bases and the J gene lost 2 bases, with 12 bases spanning the gap. The length of the CDR3 is 16 residues. The CDR3 reads CASSLARFTATDTQYF. The CDR3 DNA sequence: TGTGCCAGCAGCTTAGCGAGGTTCACAGCCACAGATACGCAGTATTTT.

V usage is TRBV5-1 and J usage is TRBJ1-1; 8 nucleotides match TRBD1. Losses at the gene ends were 1 base for V and 0 bases for J; bases not matched to a gene: 5. This CDR3 has 16 amino acids. Per the germline V gene, CDR1 is SGHRS and CDR2 is YFSETQ. CDR3 DNA sequence: TGCGCCAGCAGCTTGACGGCAGGGGGCTTGAACACTGAAGCTTTCTTT. Its protein is CASSLTAGGLNTEAFF.

This clonotype was counted between two and nine times. This sequence joins TRBV10-3 and TRBJ1-1, with no clear D. CDR3 length: 12 amino acids. Between the trimmed V and J ends, which lost 0 bases and 8 bases, there was a span of 7 bases. Germline V gene data show CDR1 as ENHRY and CDR2 as SYGVKD. The CDR3 bases are TGTGCCATCAGTGAGTCACGAGGGGAAGCTTTCTTT. It yields the protein CAISESRGEAFF.

This clonotype occurred many times. This sequence joins TRBV5-1 and TRBJ2-3; D possibly corresponds to TRBD1 (5 bases). Germline CDR1 reads SGHRS; CDR2 reads YFSETQ. With 6 bases removed from V and 1 base from J, the gap between germline ends came to 12 bases. The CDR3 spans 14 residues. CDR3 in DNA: TGCGCCAGCAAAGGGGATCTTCGCACAGATACGCAGTATTTT. This sequence encodes CASKGDLRTDTQYF.

The chain employs TRBV5-1 and TRBJ1-6; a possible D gene is TRBD1 (6 bases). V lost 8 bases to trimming and J lost 9 bases, with 12 bases between them. CDR3 size: 12 residues. The germline V gene has CDR1 SGHRS and CDR2 YFSETQ. This chain's CDR3 is CASRTGSSPLHF. The CDR3 bases are TGCGCCAGTAGAACAGGGAGTTCACCCCTCCACTTT.

In this sample, this clonotype turned up a few times. This chain connects TRBV4-1 to TRBJ2-7; D is undetermined. The germline gives CDR1 MGHRA, CDR2 YSYEKL. This CDR3 region has 16 residues. Trimming took 1 base from V and 2 from J, leaving 15 bases between them. The CDR3 sequence is CASSQGFMHIAYEQYF. CDR3 nucleotide sequence: TGCGCCAGCAGCCAAGGGTTCATGCATATCGCCTACGAGCAGTACTTC.

The CDR3 loop reads CSARTSGTRDQPQHF. DNA for the CDR3: TGCAGTGCTAGGACTTCCGGGACGAGGGATCAGCCCCAGCATTTT. The chain links TRBV20-1 to TRBJ1-5, with TRBD1 as a possible D gene (5 bases). Trimming left V 3 bases short and J 5 bases short, with 17 bases between. The germline gives CDR1 DFQATT, CDR2 SNEGSKA (reference sequence). The CDR3 covers 15 residues.

The CDR3: CSADNQETQYF. For the CDR3, the DNA is TGCAGTGCTGACAACCAAGAGACCCAGTACTTC. The rearrangement links TRBV20-1 to TRBJ2-5; D not certain. The CDR3 sequence is 11 residues long. From germline, CDR1 is DFQATT and CDR2 SNEGSKA (reference sequence). V shed 5 bases and J shed 0 bases, with 4 bases lying between them.

In its sample, this clonotype was seen a few times. The chain recombines TRBV7-8 with TRBJ2-7; the D gene is possibly TRBD1 (6 bases). The CDR3 has 17 amino acids. Germline CDR1 is SGHVS and CDR2 is FQNEAQ. Trimming took off 4 bases at V and 2 bases at J, with 21 bases between the two ends. The CDR3 nucleotides read TGTGCCAGCAGCTACAGGGTTGGGTACCTGTCCCCCTACGAGCAGTACTTC. As protein: CASSYRVGYLSPYEQYF.

V and J are TRBV6-5 and TRBJ1-2; 8 nucleotides agree with TRBD1. Trimming at V came to 8 bases and at J to 0 bases, leaving 8 bases not matched to a gene. The CDR3 contains 15 residues. The germline V gene has CDR1 MNHEY and CDR2 SVGAGI. The CDR3 protein is CASGPRQGTNYGYTF. CDR3 nucleotide sequence: TGTGCCAGCGGTCCTCGACAGGGGACTAACTATGGCTACACCTTC.

The V gene is TRBV20-1, the J gene TRBJ1-1, with D possibly being TRBD1 (5 bases). From germline, CDR1 is DFQATT and CDR2 SNEGSKA (reference sequence). Trimming stripped 2 bases from V and 6 bases from J, with 13 bases between. The CDR3 runs to 13 residues. The CDR3 nucleotides read TGCAGTGCTAGATTGGGCAGGGACGCTGAAGCTTTCTTT. The encoded protein is CSARLGRDAEAFF.

J is TRBJ2-3 and V is TRBV19; 7 bases match TRBD1. The CDR3 sequence is 16 residues long. CDR1 and CDR2 (germline): LNHDA, SQIVND (reference sequence). The junction had 15 bases not matched to a gene; V was cut back by 10 bases and J by 2 bases. In DNA form, the CDR3 reads TGTGCCACCTCACCTTCGGACAGGTTCCCCACAGATACGCAGTATTTT. Encoded protein: CATSPSDRFPTDTQYF.

There are many counts of this clonotype. The rearrangement links TRBV3-1 to TRBJ2-7, with 9 bases matching TRBD2. This CDR3 has 14 residues. V lost 4 bases to trimming and J lost 10 bases; unmatched junction nucleotides: 11. CDR1 LGHDT and CDR2 YNNKEL come from the germline V gene (reference sequence). CDR3 DNA: TGTGCCAGCAGCCTCATTAGCGGGGGCCCCTTCCAGTACTTC. This encodes CASSLISGGPFQYF.

V gene TRBV4-1 combines with J gene TRBJ2-1; tentatively, D is TRBD1 (5 bases). Gene TRBJ2-7 matches the end of the DNA better, so the J call may be wrong. Germline V gives CDR1 MGHRA, CDR2 YSYEKL. This CDR3 spans 15 amino acids. The CDR3 loop reads CASSQEMKGRNEQYF. In DNA form, the CDR3 reads TGCGCCAGCAGCCAAGAGATGAAGGGGCGCAATGAGCAGTACTTC.

The chain combines TRBV3-1 with TRBJ2-5; a weak D match, TRBD2 (6 bases). Trimming shortened V by 5 bases and J by 2 bases, and 15 bases separated the two germline ends. The CDR3 length is 15 residues. In germline, CDR1 is LGHDT, CDR2 YNNKEL (reference sequence). The CDR3 sequence is CASSNTGLLQETQYF. In DNA form, the CDR3 reads TGTGCCAGCAGCAACACGGGACTCCTTCAAGAGACCCAGTACTTC.

The chain combines TRBV6-2 or TRBV6-3 with TRBJ2-1; 11 positions agree with TRBD2. This CDR3 region has 14 residues. The germline V gene encodes CDR1 MNHEY and CDR2 SVGEGT. The ends lost 6 bases at V and 7 bases at J; junction bases unmatched: 5. CDR3 protein: CASSPSGRKNEQFF. The DNA for the CDR3 is TGTGCCAGCAGCCCTAGCGGGAGGAAGAATGAGCAGTTCTTC.

Of note for this clonotype: The junction shows a germline mismatch at one end, possibly a read error. The V and J genes are TRBV9 and TRBJ2-7, with D perhaps matching TRBD1 or TRBD2 (5 bases each). The germline gives CDR1 SGDLS, CDR2 YYNGEE. The CDR3 extends over 16 amino acids. Written as DNA, the CDR3 is TGTGCCGGCAGCGTAACTGGGACGACCTCCTACAATGAGCAGTACTTC. Translated: CAGSVTGTTSYNEQYF.

The sample holds a few counts of this clonotype. CDR3 coding DNA: TGTGCCAGCAGCTTAACATGGCGGGGTCAAGAGACCCAGTACTTC. It specifies CASSLTWRGQETQYF. The gene calls are TRBV7-8 and TRBJ2-5, with D perhaps matching TRBD2 (6 bases). The CDR3 is 15 amino acids. The germline CDR1 and CDR2 sequences are SGHVS and FQNEAQ. The ends were cut back, 2 bases at V and 2 bases at J, with 12 bases in the middle. Supplemented by reference TRBV7-8 and TRBJ2-5, the full variable domain reads GAGVSQSPRYKVAKRGQDVALRCDPISGHVSLFWYQQALGQGPEFLTYFQNEAQLDKSGLPSDRFFAERPEGSVSTLKIQRTQQEDSAVYLCASSLTWRGQETQYFGPGTRLLVL.

This clonotype is a singleton in its sample. The gene calls are TRBV20-1 and TRBJ2-5, with TRBD2 identical over 7 bases. From germline, CDR1 is DFQATT and CDR2 SNEGSKA (reference sequence). V lost 6 bases and J lost 11; bases outside the gene matches: 12. The CDR3 is 12 residues long. The DNA for the CDR3 is TGCAGTGCAAGGGAGGGTCCCTACGGGCAGTACTTC. It encodes CSAREGPYGQYF.

The chain couples TRBV5-1 to TRBJ2-1; 10 bases map to TRBD1. The CDR3 is made up of 15 amino acids. Trimming removed 2 bases from V and 6 bases from J; junction bases left unmatched: 5. The germline V gene has CDR1 SGHRS and CDR2 YFSETQ. CDR3 protein: CASSFGQGGGNEQFF. CDR3 DNA: TGCGCCAGCAGCTTTGGACAGGGGGGTGGCAATGAGCAGTTCTTC.

At least ten counts were recorded for this clonotype. This chain uses TRBV28 with TRBJ2-3; D possibly matches TRBD1 or TRBD2 (6 bases each). From germline, CDR1 is MDHEN and CDR2 SYDVKM. CDR3 length: 15 residues. Trimming removed 5 bases from V and 1 base from J, with 13 bases in between. The CDR3 is CASSPAGGGTDTQYF. In DNA, the CDR3 is TGTGCCAGCAGTCCAGCCGGGGGCGGCACAGATACGCAGTATTTT.

The J gene is TRBJ2-1, the V gene TRBV9, with D possibly TRBD1 on 5 matching bases. Trimming pared 0 bases from V and 10 bases from J, leaving 8 bases between. The CDR3 loop spans 12 amino acids. Looked up from germline, CDR1 is SGDLS and CDR2 is YYNGEE. CDR3 nucleotides: TGTGCCAGCAGCGTAGAATGGGGCGAGCAGTTCTTC. This codes for CASSVEWGEQFF.

This clonotype was counted a few times. The gene calls are TRBV29-1 and TRBJ2-1; 8 bases are shared with TRBD2. This CDR3 region has 13 residues. V lost 2 bases, J lost 5 bases, and 2 bases stayed unmatched. Looked up from germline, CDR1 is SQVTM and CDR2 is ANQGSEA. The CDR3 here is CSVEQTSDNEQFF. The CDR3 bases are TGCAGCGTTGAACAGACTAGCGACAATGAGCAGTTCTTC.

The V gene is TRBV5-8, the J gene TRBJ2-3; D not resolved. V lost 7 bases to trimming and J lost 2 bases, with 11 bases between them. Looked up from germline, CDR1 is SGHTS and CDR2 is YDEGEE. This CDR3 has 13 residues. The DNA of the CDR3 is TGTGCCAGCGGTCGGCCTCCCACAGATACGCAGTATTTT. This encodes CASGRPPTDTQYF. Drawing the rest from reference TRBV5-8 and TRBJ2-3, the complete variable domain is EAGVTQSPTHLIKTRGQQATLRCSPISGHTSVYWYQQALGLGLQFLLWYDEGEERNRGNFPPRFSGRQFPNYSSELNVNALELEDSALYLCASGRPPTDTQYFGPGTRLTVL.

This clonotype came up many times. This chain connects TRBV6-1 to TRBJ1-2; 8 bases agree with TRBD1. The length of the CDR3 is 13 residues. J was trimmed by 4 bases and V by 4 bases; bases with no gene match: 2. Germline V gene sequence: CDR1 MNHNS, CDR2 SASEGT. The CDR3 protein is CASSGQGSYGYTF. For the CDR3, the DNA is TGTGCCAGCAGTGGACAGGGGAGCTATGGCTACACCTTC.

The chain combines TRBV7-9 with TRBJ2-5; TRBD2 agrees at 10 bases. From germline, CDR1 is SEHNR and CDR2 FQNEAQ (reference sequence). The CDR3 is made up of 19 amino acids. V was clipped by 3 bases and J by 11 bases; unmatched bases: 24. For the CDR3, the DNA is TGTGCCAGCAGCTTTACGGTGCTAGCGGGGGAAGACTCCCACAATGAGCAGTACTTC. Translated: CASSFTVLAGEDSHNEQYF.

This clonotype occurred a few times. The CDR3, as DNA: TGTGCCAGCAGCCAACTGGGGGAGACGGGGAATTCACCCCTCCACTTT. As protein: CASSQLGETGNSPLHF. This chain uses TRBV4-2 with TRBJ1-6; tentative D call: TRBD1 (5 bases). This CDR3 is 16 amino acids long. With 2 bases removed from V and 7 bases from J, the gap between germline ends came to 15 bases. Germline assignment: CDR1 LGHNA and CDR2 YNFKEQ.